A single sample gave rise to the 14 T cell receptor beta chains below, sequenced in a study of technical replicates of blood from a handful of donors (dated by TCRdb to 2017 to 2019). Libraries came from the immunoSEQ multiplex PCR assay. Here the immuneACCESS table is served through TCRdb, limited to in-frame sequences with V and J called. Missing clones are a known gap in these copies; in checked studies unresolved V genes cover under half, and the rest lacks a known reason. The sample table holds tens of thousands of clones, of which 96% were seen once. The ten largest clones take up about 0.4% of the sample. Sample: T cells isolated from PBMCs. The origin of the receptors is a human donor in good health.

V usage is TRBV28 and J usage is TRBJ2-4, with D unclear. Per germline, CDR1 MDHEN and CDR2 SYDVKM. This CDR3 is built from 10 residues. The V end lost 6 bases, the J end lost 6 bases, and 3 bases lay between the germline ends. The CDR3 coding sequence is TGTGCCAGCAGCAGAAACATTCAGTACTTC. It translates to CASSRNIQYF.

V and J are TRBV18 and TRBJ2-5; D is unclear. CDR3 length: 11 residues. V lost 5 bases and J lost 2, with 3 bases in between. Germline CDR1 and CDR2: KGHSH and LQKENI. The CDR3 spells CASSSQETQYF. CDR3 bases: TGTGCCAGCTCATCTCAAGAGACCCAGTACTTC.

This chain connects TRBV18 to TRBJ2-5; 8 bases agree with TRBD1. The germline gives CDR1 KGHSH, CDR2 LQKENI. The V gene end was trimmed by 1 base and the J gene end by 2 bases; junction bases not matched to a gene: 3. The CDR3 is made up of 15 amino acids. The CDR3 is CASSPLGQGQETQYF. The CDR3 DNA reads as TGTGCCAGCTCACCACTCGGACAGGGACAAGAGACCCAGTACTTC.

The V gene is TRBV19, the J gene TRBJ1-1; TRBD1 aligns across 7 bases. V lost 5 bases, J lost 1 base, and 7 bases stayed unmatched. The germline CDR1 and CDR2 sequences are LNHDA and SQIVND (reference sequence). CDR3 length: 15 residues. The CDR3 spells CASSSTGVGNTEAFF. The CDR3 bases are TGTGCCAGTAGTTCCACAGGGGTAGGGAACACTGAAGCTTTCTTT.

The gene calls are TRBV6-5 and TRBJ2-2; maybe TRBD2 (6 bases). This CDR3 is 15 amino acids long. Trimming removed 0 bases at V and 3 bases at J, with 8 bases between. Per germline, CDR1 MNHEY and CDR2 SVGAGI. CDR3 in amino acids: CASSYSGLYTGELFF. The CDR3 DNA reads TGTGCCAGCAGTTACTCGGGACTCTACACCGGGGAGCTGTTTTTT.

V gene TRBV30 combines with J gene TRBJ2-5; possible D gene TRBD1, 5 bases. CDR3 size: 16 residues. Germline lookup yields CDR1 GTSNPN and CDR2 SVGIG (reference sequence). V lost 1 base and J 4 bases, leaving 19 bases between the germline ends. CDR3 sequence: CAWSAGKRQGGETQYF. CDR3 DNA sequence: TGTGCCTGGAGTGCTGGCAAAAGGCAGGGTGGAGAGACCCAGTACTTC.

CDR3 sequence (DNA): TGCAGCGTTGAGTCCCACACAGATACGCAGTATTTT. This gives the protein CSVESHTDTQYF. This rearrangement joins TRBV29-1 to TRBJ2-3; D remains unclear. CDR1 and CDR2 from the germline V gene are SQVTM and ANQGSEA. V gave up 3 bases and J gave up 2 bases, with 6 bases separating them. The CDR3 spans 12 residues.

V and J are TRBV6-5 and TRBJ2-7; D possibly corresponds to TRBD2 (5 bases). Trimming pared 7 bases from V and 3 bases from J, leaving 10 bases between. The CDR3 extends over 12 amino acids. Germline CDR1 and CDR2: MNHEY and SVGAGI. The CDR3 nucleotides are TGTGCCAGCACCACTAGTGACTACGAGCAGTACTTC. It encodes CASTTSDYEQYF.

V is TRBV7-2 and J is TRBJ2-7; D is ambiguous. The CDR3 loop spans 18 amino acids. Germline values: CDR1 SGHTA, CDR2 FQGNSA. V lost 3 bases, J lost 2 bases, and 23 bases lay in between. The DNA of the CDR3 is TGTGCCAGCAGCTTTATCTTTCAAGAAGTGGGCCCGACCTACGAGCAGTACTTC. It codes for CASSFIFQEVGPTYEQYF.

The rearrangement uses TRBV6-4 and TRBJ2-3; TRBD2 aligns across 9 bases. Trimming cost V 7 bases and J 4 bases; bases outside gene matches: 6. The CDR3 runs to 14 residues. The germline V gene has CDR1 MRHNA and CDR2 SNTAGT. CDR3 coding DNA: TGTGCCAGCAAGATAGCGGGAGAGGCAGATACGCAGTATTTT. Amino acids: CASKIAGEADTQYF.

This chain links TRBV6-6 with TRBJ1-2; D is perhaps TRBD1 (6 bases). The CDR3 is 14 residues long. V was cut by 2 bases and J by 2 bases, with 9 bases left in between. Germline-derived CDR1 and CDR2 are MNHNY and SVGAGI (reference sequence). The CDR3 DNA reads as TGTGCCAGCAGTTACCTTGGACAGAACTATGGCTACACCTTC. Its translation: CASSYLGQNYGYTF.

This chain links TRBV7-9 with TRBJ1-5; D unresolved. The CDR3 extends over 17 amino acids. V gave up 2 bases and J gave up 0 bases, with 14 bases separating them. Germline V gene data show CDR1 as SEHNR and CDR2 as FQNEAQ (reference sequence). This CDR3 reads CASSLTGVLGSNQPQHF. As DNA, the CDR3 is TGTGCCAGCAGCTTAACCGGAGTGCTGGGTAGCAATCAGCCCCAGCATTTT.

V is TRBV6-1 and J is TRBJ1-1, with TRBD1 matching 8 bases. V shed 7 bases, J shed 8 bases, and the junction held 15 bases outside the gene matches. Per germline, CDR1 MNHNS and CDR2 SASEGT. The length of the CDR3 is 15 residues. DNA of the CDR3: TGTGCCAGCACCTTGGCAGGGGGCTCCGTTTCGGAAGCTTTCTTT. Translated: CASTLAGGSVSEAFF.

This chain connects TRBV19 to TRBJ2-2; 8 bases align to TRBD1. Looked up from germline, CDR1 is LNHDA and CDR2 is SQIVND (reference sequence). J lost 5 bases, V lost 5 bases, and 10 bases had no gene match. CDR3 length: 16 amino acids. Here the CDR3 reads CASSPEDRVRTGELFF. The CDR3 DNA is TGTGCCAGTAGTCCTGAGGACAGGGTGAGGACCGGGGAGCTGTTTTTT. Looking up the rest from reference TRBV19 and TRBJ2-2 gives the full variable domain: DGGITQSPKYLFRKEGQNVTLSCEQNLNHDAMYWYRQDPGQGLRLIYYSQIVNDFQKGDIAEGYSVSREKKESFPLTVTSAQKNPTAFYLCASSPEDRVRTGELFFGEGSRLTVL.